The clone carrying this T cell receptor (beta chain) was detected ten times or more. This sample stems from a study of T cells after yellow fever vaccination. TCRdb reprocessed the 5' RACE reads with MiXCR, giving one entry per CDR3 protein. The sample has about 340,000 distinct CDR3 sequences, approximately 12% seen once. Trimming left V 5 bases short and J 0 bases short, with 13 bases between. The length of the CDR3 is 15 residues. This chain uses TRBV12-3 or TRBV12-4 with TRBJ1-1; unclear D gene. The receptor's source is a man aged 18 to 35 who received the YFV17D yellow fever vaccine. The material was CD4+ T cells sorted from PBMCs, obtained 15 days after the yellow fever booster vaccination. The CDR3 loop is CASSLRVGMNTEAFF. CDR3 DNA: TGTGCCAGCAGTCTGAGGGTGGGGATGAACACTGAAGCTTTCTTT.